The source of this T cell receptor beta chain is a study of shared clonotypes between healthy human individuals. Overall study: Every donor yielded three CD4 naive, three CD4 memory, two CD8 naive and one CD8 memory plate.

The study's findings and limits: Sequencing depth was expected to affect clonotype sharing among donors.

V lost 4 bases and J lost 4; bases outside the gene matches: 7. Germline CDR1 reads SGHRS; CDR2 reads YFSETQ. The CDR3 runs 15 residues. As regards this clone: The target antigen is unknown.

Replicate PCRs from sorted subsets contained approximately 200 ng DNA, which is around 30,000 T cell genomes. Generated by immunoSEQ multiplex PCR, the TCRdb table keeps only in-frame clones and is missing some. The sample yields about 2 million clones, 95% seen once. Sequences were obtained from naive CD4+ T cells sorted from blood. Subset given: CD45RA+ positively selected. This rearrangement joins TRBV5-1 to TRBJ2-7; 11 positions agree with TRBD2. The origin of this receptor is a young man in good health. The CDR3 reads CASSSPTSGKYEQYF. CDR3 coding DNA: TGCGCCAGCAGCAGTCCGACTAGCGGGAAGTACGAGCAGTACTTC.